This T cell receptor beta chain was obtained from a study of shared clonotypes between healthy human individuals. This table comes from immunoSEQ multiplex PCR, and its TCRdb copy is limited to in-frame clones, with some not included. The table lists 780,000 or so clones, roughly 72% of them singletons. Concerning this clone: Its antigen is undetermined.

General study results and limits: The study drew on few donors, limiting represented genetic and exposure-history diversity.

The V gene's germline CDR1 is SQVTM and CDR2 ANQGSEA. V lost 1 base and J lost 5, with 6 bases in between. The CDR3 is 12 residues long. The J gene is TRBJ2-1, the V gene TRBV29-1; D remains ambiguous. The sample consisted of memory CD4+ T cells sorted from blood. Subset meaning: CD45RA-negative fraction. The source is a young woman in good health. The CDR3 sequence is CSVEALNNEQFF. The CDR3 coding sequence is TGCAGCGTTGAAGCCCTAAACAATGAGCAGTTCTTC.